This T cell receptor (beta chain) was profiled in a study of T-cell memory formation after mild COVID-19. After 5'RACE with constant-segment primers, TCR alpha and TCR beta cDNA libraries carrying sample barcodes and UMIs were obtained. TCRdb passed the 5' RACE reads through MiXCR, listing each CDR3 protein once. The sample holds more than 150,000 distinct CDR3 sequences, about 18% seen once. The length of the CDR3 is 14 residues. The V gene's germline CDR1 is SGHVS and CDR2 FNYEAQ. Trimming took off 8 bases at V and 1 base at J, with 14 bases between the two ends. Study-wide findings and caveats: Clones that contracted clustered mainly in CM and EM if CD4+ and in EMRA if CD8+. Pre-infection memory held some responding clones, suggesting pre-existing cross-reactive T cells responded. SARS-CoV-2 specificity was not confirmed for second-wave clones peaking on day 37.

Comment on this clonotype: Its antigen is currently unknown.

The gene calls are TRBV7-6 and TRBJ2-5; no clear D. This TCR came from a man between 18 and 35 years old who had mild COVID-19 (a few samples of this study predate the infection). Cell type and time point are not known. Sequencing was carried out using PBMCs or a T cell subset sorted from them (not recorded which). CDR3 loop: CASGTVGFQETQYF. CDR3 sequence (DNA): TGTGCCAGCGGCACGGTAGGGTTCCAAGAGACCCAGTACTTC.